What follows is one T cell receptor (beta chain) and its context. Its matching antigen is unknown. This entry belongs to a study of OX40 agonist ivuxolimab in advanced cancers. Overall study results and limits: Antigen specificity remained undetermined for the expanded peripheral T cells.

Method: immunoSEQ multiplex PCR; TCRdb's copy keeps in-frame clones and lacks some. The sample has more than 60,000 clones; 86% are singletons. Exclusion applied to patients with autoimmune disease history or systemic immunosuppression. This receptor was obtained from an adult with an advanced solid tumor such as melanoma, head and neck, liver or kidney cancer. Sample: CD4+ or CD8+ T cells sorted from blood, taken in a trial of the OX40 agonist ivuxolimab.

The CDR3 protein is CASSSVSRETQYF. CDR3 DNA: TGTGCCAGCAGTTCAGTCTCGCGGGAGACCCAGTACTTC. V usage is TRBV7-8 and J usage is TRBJ2-5; D remains unclear. The germline gives CDR1 SGHVS, CDR2 FQNEAQ. With 6 bases removed from V and 5 bases from J, the gap between germline ends came to 13 bases. CDR3 length: 13 amino acids.